This record looks at one TCR beta chain sequence and its context. This sample is drawn from a study of T cell repertoires in cytomegalovirus infection. The length of the CDR3 is 16 residues. Germline V CDR1 and CDR2: WNHNN, SYGVQD (reference sequence). Unmatched junction bases numbered 8, after V lost 3 bases and J lost 4 bases. In TCRdb, the reads were re-called with MiXCR into one record per CDR3 protein. The table records nearly 550,000 distinct CDR3 sequences, about 15% of them present only once. This TCR came from a human donor in good health (CMV status not recorded). Some clones in this sample may be carry-over from other donors' samples. The sequencing input was CD8+ T cells from PBMCs. The rearrangement links TRBV10-1 to TRBJ2-3; 9 bases line up with TRBD1. The DNA of the CDR3 is TGCGCCAGCAGTGACCTTAGGACAGGGGTGGCAGATACGCAGTATTTT. This gives the protein CASSDLRTGVADTQYF.